Sequencing of this TCR beta chain was carried out in a study of control samples from healthy donors and cancer patients. Here immunoSEQ multiplex PCR was the method, and the copy in TCRdb shows in-frame clones only, minus some. This sample has about 65,000 clones, with 90% found just once. This CDR3 has 14 residues. The V segment lost 5 bases and the J segment 7 bases; nucleotides outside the gene matches: 6. The germline CDR1 and CDR2 sequences are GTSNPN and SVGIG (reference sequence). The specimen sequenced was PBMCs. V is TRBV30 and J is TRBJ2-1; 12 bases map to TRBD2. The clonotype originates from a woman aged 45-65 years with colorectal cancer. The CDR3 DNA reads as TGTGCCTGGGAAGCCGGGACTAGCGGGAATGAGCAGTTCTTC. Protein product: CAWEAGTSGNEQFF.